This T cell receptor beta chain was identified during a study of T cell repertoires in cytomegalovirus infection. Study summary: Shared public TCR beta signatures pointed to both CMV infection and a matching HLA type.

This CDR3 is 15 amino acids long. V was shortened by 2 bases and J by 4 bases, with 12 bases between the two germline ends. Germline values: CDR1 MDHEN, CDR2 SYDVKM. This clonotype was observed a handful of times. Its target is unknown. In TCRdb, the reads were re-called with MiXCR into one record per CDR3 protein. Of about 490,000 distinct CDR3 sequences detected, around 27% appear once; the ten largest clones hold around 13%. Notes on the study in general: What dominated the ex vivo response were HLA-C-restricted CMV-specific TCR beta clonotypes.

Sequencing input: PBMCs. This sequence originates from a human donor in good health (CMV status not recorded). Some clones in this sample may be carry-over from other donors' samples. The rearrangement joins TRBV28 to TRBJ1-3; no clear D gene. CDR3 nucleotide sequence: TGTGCCAGCAGTTTAGATTGGGCTTCGGGAAACACCATATATTTT. Translating it yields CASSLDWASGNTIYF.